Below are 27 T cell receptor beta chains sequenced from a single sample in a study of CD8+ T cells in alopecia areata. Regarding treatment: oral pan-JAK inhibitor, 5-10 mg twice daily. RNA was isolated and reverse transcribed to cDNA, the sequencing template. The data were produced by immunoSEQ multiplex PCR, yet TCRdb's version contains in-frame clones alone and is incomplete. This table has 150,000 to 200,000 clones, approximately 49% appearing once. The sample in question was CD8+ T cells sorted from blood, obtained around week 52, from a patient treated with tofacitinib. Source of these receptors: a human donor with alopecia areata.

The CDR3 spells CASSQESPGTDSYNEQFF. In DNA, the CDR3 is TGCGCCAGCAGCCAAGAGTCGCCCGGCACGGACTCCTACAATGAGCAGTTCTTC. The chain is built from TRBV4-3 and TRBJ2-1; D gene ambiguous. Looked up from germline, CDR1 is LGHNA and CDR2 is YSLEER. Trimming removed 0 bases from V and 0 bases from J, with 15 bases in between. The CDR3 totals 18 residues.

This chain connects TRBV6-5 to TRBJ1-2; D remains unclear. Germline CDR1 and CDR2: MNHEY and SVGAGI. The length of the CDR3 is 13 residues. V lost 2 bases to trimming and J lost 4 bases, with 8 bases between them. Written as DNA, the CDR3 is TGTGCCAGCAGTTACAGGCAAATCTATGGCTACACCTTC. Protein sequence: CASSYRQIYGYTF.

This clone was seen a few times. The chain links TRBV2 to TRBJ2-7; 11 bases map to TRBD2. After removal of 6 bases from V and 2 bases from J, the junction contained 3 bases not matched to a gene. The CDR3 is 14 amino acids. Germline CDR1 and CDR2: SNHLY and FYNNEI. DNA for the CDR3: TGTGCCAGCAGGACTAGCGGGGAGGCCTACGAGCAGTACTTC. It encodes CASRTSGEAYEQYF.

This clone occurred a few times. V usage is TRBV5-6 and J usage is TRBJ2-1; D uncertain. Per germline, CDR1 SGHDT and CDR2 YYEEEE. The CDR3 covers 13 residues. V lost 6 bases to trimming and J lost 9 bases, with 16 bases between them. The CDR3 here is CASTATLQVEQFF. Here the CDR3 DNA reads TGTGCCAGCACCGCCACCCTCCAAGTTGAGCAGTTCTTC.

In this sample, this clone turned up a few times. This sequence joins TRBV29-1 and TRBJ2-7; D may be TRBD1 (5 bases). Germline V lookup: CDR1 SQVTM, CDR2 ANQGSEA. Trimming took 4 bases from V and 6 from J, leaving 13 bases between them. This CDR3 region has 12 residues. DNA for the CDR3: TGCAGCGTTGTGGAAGGGGTCGGCGAGCAGTACTTC. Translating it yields CSVVEGVGEQYF.

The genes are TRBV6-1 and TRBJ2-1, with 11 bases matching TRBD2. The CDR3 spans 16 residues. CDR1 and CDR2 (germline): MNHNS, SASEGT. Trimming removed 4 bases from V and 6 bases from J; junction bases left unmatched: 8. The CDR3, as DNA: TGTGCCAGCAGTGGGATAGCGGGGGGGCCAGGCAATGAGCAGTTCTTC. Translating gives CASSGIAGGPGNEQFF.

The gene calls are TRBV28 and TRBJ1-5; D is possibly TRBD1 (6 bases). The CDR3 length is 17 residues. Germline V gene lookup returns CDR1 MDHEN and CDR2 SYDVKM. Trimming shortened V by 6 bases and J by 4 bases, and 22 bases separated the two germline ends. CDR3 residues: CASSTPGEGIANQPQHF. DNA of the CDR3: TGTGCCAGCAGCACTCCAGGGGAGGGGATAGCAAATCAGCCCCAGCATTTT.

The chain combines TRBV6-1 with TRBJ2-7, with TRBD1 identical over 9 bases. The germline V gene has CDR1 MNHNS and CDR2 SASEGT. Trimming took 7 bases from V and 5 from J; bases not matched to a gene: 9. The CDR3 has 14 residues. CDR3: CASKKQGARDEQYF. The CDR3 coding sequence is TGTGCCAGCAAGAAACAGGGGGCGCGGGACGAGCAGTACTTC.

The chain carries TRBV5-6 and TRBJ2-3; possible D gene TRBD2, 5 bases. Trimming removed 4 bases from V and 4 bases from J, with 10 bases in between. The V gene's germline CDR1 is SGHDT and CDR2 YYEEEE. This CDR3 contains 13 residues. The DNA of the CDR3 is TGTGCCAGCAGCGAGGACTCCGCAGATACGCAGTATTTT. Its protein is CASSEDSADTQYF.

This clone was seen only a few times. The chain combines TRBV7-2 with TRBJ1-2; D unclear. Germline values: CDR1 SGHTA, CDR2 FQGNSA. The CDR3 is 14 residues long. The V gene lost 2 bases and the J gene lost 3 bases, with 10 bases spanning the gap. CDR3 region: CASSLRRADYGYTF. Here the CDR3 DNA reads TGTGCCAGCAGCTTACGGCGGGCAGACTATGGCTACACCTTC.

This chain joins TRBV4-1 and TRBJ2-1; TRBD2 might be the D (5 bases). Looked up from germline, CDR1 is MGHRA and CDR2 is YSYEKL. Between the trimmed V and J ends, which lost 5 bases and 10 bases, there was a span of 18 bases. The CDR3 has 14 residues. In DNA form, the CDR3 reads TGCGCCAGCAGCTTCCTAACCGGGTCGGGGGAGCAGTTCTTC. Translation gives CASSFLTGSGEQFF.

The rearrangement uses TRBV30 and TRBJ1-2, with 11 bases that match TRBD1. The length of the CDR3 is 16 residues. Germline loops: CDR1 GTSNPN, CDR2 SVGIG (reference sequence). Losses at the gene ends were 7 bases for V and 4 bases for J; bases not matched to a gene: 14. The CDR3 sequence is CASEGWTGGPGYGYTF. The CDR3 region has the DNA TGTGCCTCGGAAGGATGGACAGGGGGCCCTGGCTATGGCTACACCTTC. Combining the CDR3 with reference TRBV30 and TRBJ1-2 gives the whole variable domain SQTIHQWPATLVQPVGSPLSLECTVEGTSNPNLYWYRQAAGRGLQLLFYSVGIGQISSEVPQNLSASRPQDRQFILSSKKLLLSDSGFYLCASEGWTGGPGYGYTFGSGTRLTVV.

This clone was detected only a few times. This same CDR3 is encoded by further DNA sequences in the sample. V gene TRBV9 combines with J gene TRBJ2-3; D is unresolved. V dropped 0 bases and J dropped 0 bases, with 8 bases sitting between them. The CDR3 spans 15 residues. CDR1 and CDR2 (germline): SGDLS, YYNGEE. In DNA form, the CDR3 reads TGTGCCAGCAGCGTAGCTGTGGACAGCACAGATACGCAGTATTTT. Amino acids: CASSVAVDSTDTQYF. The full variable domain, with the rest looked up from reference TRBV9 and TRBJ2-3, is DSGVTQTPKHLITATGQRVTLRCSPRSGDLSVYWYQQSLDQGLQFLIQYYNGEERAKGNILERFSAQQFPDLHSELNLSSLELGDSALYFCASSVAVDSTDTQYFGPGTRLTVL.

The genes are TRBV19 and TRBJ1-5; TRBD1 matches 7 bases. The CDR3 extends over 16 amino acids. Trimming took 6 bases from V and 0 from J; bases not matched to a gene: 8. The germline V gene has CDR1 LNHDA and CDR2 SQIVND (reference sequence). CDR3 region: CASSRTGTYSNQPQHF. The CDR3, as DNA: TGTGCCAGTAGCCGGACAGGAACCTATAGCAATCAGCCCCAGCATTTT.

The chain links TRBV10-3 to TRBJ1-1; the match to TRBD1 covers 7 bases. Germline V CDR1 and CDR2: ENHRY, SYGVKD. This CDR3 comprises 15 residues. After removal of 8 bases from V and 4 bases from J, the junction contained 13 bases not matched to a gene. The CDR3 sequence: CAISGYSGGRTEAFF. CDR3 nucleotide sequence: TGTGCCATCTCTGGTTATTCAGGGGGGCGCACTGAAGCTTTCTTT.

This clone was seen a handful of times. CDR3 residues: CASSENTGELFF. The CDR3 region has the DNA TGTGCCAGCAGTGAGAACACCGGGGAGCTGTTTTTT. The rearrangement joins TRBV6-4 to TRBJ2-2; D unclear. The germline V and J ends were trimmed by 3 bases and 1 base, with 0 bases remaining between them. The CDR3 covers 12 residues. Germline V lookup: CDR1 MRHNA, CDR2 SNTAGT.

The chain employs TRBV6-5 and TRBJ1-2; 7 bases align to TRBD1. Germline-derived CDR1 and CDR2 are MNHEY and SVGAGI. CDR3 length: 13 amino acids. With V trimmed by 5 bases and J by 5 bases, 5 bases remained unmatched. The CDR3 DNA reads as TGTGCCAGCAGTACAGACAGGGCTTATGGCTACACCTTC. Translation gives CASSTDRAYGYTF.

The CDR3 spells CASSGGLAGGYQETQYF. The CDR3 DNA is TGCGCCAGCAGCGGGGGACTAGCGGGGGGGTACCAAGAGACCCAGTACTTC. The V gene is TRBV5-1, the J gene TRBJ2-5; TRBD2 agrees at 16 bases. Germline CDR1 is SGHRS and CDR2 is YFSETQ. After removal of 4 bases from V and 0 bases from J, the junction contained 3 bases not matched to a gene. The CDR3 spans 17 residues.

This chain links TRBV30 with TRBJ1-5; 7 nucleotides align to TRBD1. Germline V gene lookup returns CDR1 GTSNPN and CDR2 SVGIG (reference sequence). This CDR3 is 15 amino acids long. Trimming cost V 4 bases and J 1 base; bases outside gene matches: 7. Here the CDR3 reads CAWTRGGGSNQPQHF. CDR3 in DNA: TGTGCCTGGACCAGGGGGGGAGGGAGCAATCAGCCCCAGCATTTT.

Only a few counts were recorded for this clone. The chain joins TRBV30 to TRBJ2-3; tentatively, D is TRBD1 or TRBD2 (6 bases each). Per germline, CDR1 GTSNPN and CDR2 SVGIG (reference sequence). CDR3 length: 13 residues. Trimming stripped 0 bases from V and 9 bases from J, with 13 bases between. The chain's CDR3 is CAWSVLGAGTQYF. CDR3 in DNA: TGTGCCTGGAGTGTACTGGGGGCGGGAACGCAGTATTTT.

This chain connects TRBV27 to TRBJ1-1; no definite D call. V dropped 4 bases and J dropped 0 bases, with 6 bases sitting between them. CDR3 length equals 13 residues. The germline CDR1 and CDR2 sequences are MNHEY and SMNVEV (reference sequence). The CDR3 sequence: CASSYNMNTEAFF. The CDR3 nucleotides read TGTGCCAGCAGTTATAACATGAACACTGAAGCTTTCTTT.

For the CDR3, the DNA is TGTGCCAGCTCACCTGGGCAAGAGCAGTTCTTC. It encodes CASSPGQEQFF. The chain links TRBV18 to TRBJ2-1; D is ambiguous. V lost 3 bases and J lost 10, with 7 bases in between. The CDR3 is made up of 11 amino acids. Germline CDR1 is KGHSH and CDR2 is LQKENI. The entire variable domain, with the rest obtained from reference TRBV18 and TRBJ2-1, is as follows: NAGVMQNPRHLVRRRGQEARLRCSPMKGHSHVYWYRQLPEEGLKFMVYLQKENIIDESGMPKERFSAEFPKEGPSILRIQQVVRGDSAAYFCASSPGQEQFFGPGTRLTVL.

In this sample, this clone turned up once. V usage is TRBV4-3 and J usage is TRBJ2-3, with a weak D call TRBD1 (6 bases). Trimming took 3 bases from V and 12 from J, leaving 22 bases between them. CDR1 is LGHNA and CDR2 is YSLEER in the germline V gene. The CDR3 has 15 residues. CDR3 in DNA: TGCGCCAGCAGCCAGACAACCTTGAGCAGGGGTGATCAGTATTTT. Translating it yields CASSQTTLSRGDQYF.

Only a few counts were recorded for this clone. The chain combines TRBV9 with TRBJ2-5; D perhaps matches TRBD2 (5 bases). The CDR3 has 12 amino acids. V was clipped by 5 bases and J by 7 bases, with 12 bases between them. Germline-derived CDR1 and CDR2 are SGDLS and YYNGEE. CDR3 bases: TGTGCCAGCAGGGGCCTCGAGGGGACCCAGTACTTC. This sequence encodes CASRGLEGTQYF.

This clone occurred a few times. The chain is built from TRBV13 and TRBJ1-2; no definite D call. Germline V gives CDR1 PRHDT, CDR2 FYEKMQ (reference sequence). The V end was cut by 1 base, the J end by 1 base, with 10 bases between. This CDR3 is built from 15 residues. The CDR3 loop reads CASSLVGSLNYGYTF. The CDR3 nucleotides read TGTGCCAGCAGCTTAGTAGGGTCCCTTAACTATGGCTACACCTTC.

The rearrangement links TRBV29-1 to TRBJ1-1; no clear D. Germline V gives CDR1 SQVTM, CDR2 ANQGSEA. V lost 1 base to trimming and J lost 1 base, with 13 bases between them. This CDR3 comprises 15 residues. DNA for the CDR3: TGCAGCGTTGAAGCTTATGATGGGGAGAACACTGAAGCTTTCTTT. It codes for CSVEAYDGENTEAFF.

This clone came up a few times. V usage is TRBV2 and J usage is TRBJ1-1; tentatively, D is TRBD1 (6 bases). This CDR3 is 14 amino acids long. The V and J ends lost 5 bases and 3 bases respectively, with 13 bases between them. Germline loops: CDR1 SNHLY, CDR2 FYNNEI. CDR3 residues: CASSLTGMDTEAFF. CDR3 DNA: TGTGCCAGCAGTCTTACAGGGATGGACACTGAAGCTTTCTTT.